This T cell receptor beta chain was sequenced in a study of neurological immune-mediated disorders. Study-level results: Private repertoires in all groups were suggested by the absence of shared CDR3 amino acid sequences among expanded clones across subjects.

This clonotype showed up many times. What it binds is not known. The cDNA was synthesized by 5'RACE incorporating 10-nucleotide random UMIs. TCRdb used MiXCR to reprocess the 5' RACE reads, holding one entry per CDR3 protein. Of tens of thousands of distinct CDR3 sequences in the sample, approximately 6.6% are singletons; the top ten hold 45% to 50%. Trimming cost V 0 bases and J 9 bases, with 21 bases left between them. The CDR3 covers 17 residues. Germline assignment: CDR1 LNHDA and CDR2 SQIVND (reference sequence). The sample consisted of CD8+ T cells from blood. This sequence joins TRBV19 and TRBJ2-1; D perhaps matches TRBD2 (5 bases). The TCR was taken from a man in his late teens or twenties in good health. As DNA, the CDR3 is TGTGCCAGTAGTATAGATTGTCGAGGGCCAGGACGTTGTGAGCAGTTCTTC. As protein: CASSIDCRGPGRCEQFF.